This T cell receptor beta chain originates from a study of sequential checkpoint blockade in melanoma. At the level of the study: Patients were randomized 1:1 to nivolumab-then-ipilimumab or ipilimumab-then-nivolumab first-line.

The table came from immunoSEQ multiplex PCR; TCRdb's copy has only in-frame clones and leaves some out. Of 13,000 or so clones in the sample, over 60% were seen once. As to this clone: At the DNA level, this CDR3 is encoded by other sequences in the same sample as well.

Treatment specified: randomized to nivolumab then ipilimumab (arm A) or the reverse (arm B). No patient had prior DNA-damaging chemotherapy. The germline V gene has CDR1 SGHRS and CDR2 YFSETQ. The CDR3 sequence is 16 residues long. Trimming took 4 bases from V and 0 from J; bases not matched to a gene: 5. The sequence was collected from a human donor with melanoma. The chain uses TRBV5-1 and TRBJ2-3; 10 bases line up with TRBD2. The sequences come from CD8+ T cells sorted from blood (inferred from file names), collected from a patient given nivolumab and ipilimumab in sequence. The CDR3 DNA reads TGCGCCAGCAGCCCGAGGACTAGCGGTAGCACAGATACGCAGTATTTT. As protein: CASSPRTSGSTDTQYF.